The 2 T cell receptor beta chains below were found in one sample sequenced in a study of OX40 agonist ivuxolimab in advanced cancers. Some clones are missing from TCRdb's copy, which holds only in-frame ones; the method was immunoSEQ multiplex PCR. The repertoire holds 67,000 or so clones, with roughly nine tenths as singletons. Sequencing was performed on CD4+ or CD8+ T cells sorted from blood, taken in a trial of the OX40 agonist ivuxolimab. The receptors stem from an adult with an advanced solid tumor such as melanoma, head and neck, liver or kidney cancer.

This chain's CDR3 is CASTHREEGREAFF. The CDR3, as DNA: TGTGCCAGTACCCACAGGGAAGAGGGACGAGAGGCTTTCTTT. The V and J genes are TRBV19 and TRBJ1-1; possibly TRBD1 for D (6 bases). This CDR3 comprises 14 residues. V was cut by 7 bases and J by 11 bases, with 23 bases left in between. Germline CDR1 LNHDA, CDR2 SQIVND (reference sequence).

V is TRBV6-5 and J is TRBJ2-5, with TRBD2 matching 9 bases. From germline, CDR1 is MNHEY and CDR2 SVGAGI. Germline trimming cut 0 bases from V and 2 bases from J; bases unmatched to any gene: 1. CDR3 length: 15 amino acids. The CDR3 DNA sequence: TGTGCCAGCAGTTACTCTACTAGCGGGCAAGAGACCCAGTACTTC. This sequence encodes CASSYSTSGQETQYF.